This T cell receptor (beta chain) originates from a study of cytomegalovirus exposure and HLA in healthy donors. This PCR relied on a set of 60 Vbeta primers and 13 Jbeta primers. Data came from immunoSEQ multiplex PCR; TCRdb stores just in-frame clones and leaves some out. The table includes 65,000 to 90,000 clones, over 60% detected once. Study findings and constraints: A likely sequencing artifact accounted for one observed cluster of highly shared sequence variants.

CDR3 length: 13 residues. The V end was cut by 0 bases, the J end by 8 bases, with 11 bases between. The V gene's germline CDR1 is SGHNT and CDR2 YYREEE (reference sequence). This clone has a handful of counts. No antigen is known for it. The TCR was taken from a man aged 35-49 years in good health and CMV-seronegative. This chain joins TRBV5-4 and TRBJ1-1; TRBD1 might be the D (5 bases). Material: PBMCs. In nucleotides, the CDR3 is TGTGCCAGCAGCTTGGTGGGGTCAGGGGAAGCTTTCTTT. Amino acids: CASSLVGSGEAFF.